These 25 T cell receptor beta chains originate from one sample sequenced in a study of cytomegalovirus exposure and HLA in healthy donors. A multiplex PCR was run with 60 Vbeta primers and 13 Jbeta primers. Clones were read by immunoSEQ multiplex PCR, and TCRdb kept only the in-frame ones, dropping some. There are around 97,000 clones in the sample; roughly 70% occur only once, and around 3.5% lies in the top ten. Sequencing was performed on PBMCs. These TCRs come from a woman between 50 and 59 years old in good health and CMV-seronegative.

With respect to this clone: The same CDR3 is also encoded by other DNA sequences in this sample. V is TRBV7-8 and J is TRBJ1-5; 7 nucleotides agree with TRBD1. J lost 4 bases, V lost 7 bases, and 10 bases had no gene match. This CDR3 has 15 residues. Germline V gene lookup returns CDR1 SGHVS and CDR2 FQNEAQ. The CDR3 nucleotides read TGTGCCAGCACCCCCGCGGGACAGCCTAATCAGCCCCAGCATTTT. Residues: CASTPAGQPNQPQHF. Full variable domain (outside the CDR3, taken from reference TRBV7-8 and TRBJ1-5): GAGVSQSPRYKVAKRGQDVALRCDPISGHVSLFWYQQALGQGPEFLTYFQNEAQLDKSGLPSDRFFAERPEGSVSTLKIQRTQQEDSAVYLCASTPAGQPNQPQHFGDGTRLSIL.

V and J are TRBV27 and TRBJ2-7; D might be TRBD1 (5 bases). Germline values: CDR1 MNHEY, CDR2 SMNVEV (reference sequence). Trimming took 8 bases from V and 0 from J, leaving 17 bases between them. The CDR3 has 15 residues. The CDR3 coding sequence is TGTGCCAGCTCTAATTCAGGGTTACGCTCCTACGAGCAGTACTTC. It translates to CASSNSGLRSYEQYF.

This chain links TRBV29-1 with TRBJ2-5; the D is unclear. Trimming shortened V by 7 bases and J by 0 bases, and 3 bases separated the two germline ends. Germline lookup yields CDR1 SQVTM and CDR2 ANQGSEA. This CDR3 is built from 10 residues. In nucleotides, the CDR3 is TGCAGCGCGTACCAAGAGACCCAGTACTTC. It yields the protein CSAYQETQYF.

In its sample, this clone was seen once. The V and J genes are TRBV7-9 and TRBJ1-2, with a tentative D call TRBD1 (5 bases). V was shortened by 3 bases and J by 3 bases, with 11 bases between the two germline ends. Germline lookup yields CDR1 SEHNR and CDR2 FQNEAQ (reference sequence). This CDR3 comprises 14 residues. CDR3 DNA sequence: TGTGCCAGCAGCTTGGGGCAGGTCTACTATGGCTACACCTTC. Translated: CASSLGQVYYGYTF.

The J gene is TRBJ2-7, the V gene TRBV6-1; the D gene is possibly TRBD2 (6 bases). The CDR3 spans 15 residues. Trimming shortened V by 4 bases and J by 5 bases, and 18 bases separated the two germline ends. The germline gives CDR1 MNHNS, CDR2 SASEGT. The CDR3 region has the DNA TGTGCCAGCAGTGTCTTACGACTAGGAGGTGACGAGCAGTACTTC. It codes for CASSVLRLGGDEQYF.

The V call is TRBV7-8, the J call TRBJ1-1; D gene uncertain. Germline-derived CDR1 and CDR2 are SGHVS and FQNEAQ. CDR3 length equals 11 residues. Trimming pared 5 bases from V and 5 bases from J, leaving 6 bases between. The CDR3 loop reads CASSPRTEAFF. DNA of the CDR3: TGTGCCAGCAGCCCACGGACTGAAGCTTTCTTT.

J is TRBJ2-1 and V is TRBV5-4; 7 bases align to TRBD1. Germline loops: CDR1 SGHNT, CDR2 YYREEE (reference sequence). With 3 bases clipped from V and 3 bases from J, the junction kept 3 bases outside the gene matches. This CDR3 is built from 14 residues. CDR3 amino acids: CASSSQGDYNEQFF. CDR3 DNA sequence: TGTGCCAGCAGCTCGCAGGGGGACTACAATGAGCAGTTCTTC.

The chain recombines TRBV6-6 with TRBJ1-1, with 11 positions matching TRBD1. Germline CDR1 and CDR2: MNHNY and SVGAGI (reference sequence). V dropped 7 bases and J dropped 7; count of bases not matched to a gene: 8. This CDR3 region has 14 residues. CDR3 DNA: TGTGCCAGCAAAAAAGGACAGGGGGCCAGTGAAGCTTTCTTT. Amino acids: CASKKGQGASEAFF.

The gene calls are TRBV11-2 and TRBJ2-5; 9 nucleotides line up with TRBD1. The CDR3 totals 14 residues. Germline values: CDR1 SGHAT, CDR2 FQNNGV. Trimming cost V 5 bases and J 6 bases; bases outside gene matches: 7. CDR3 amino acids: CASSLRDREKTQYF. The CDR3 DNA reads as TGTGCCAGCAGCCTCCGGGACAGGGAAAAGACCCAGTACTTC.

The chain recombines TRBV28 with TRBJ2-5, with 9 bases that match TRBD2. Germline V CDR1 and CDR2: MDHEN, SYDVKM. This CDR3 comprises 15 residues. V gave up 4 bases and J gave up 7 bases; unmatched junction bases: 10. CDR3: CASSSPSGIVTTQYF. The CDR3 nucleotides are TGTGCCAGCAGTTCCCCTAGCGGGATAGTTACGACCCAGTACTTC.

The rearrangement joins TRBV19 to TRBJ2-3; a weak D match, TRBD2 (6 bases). CDR3 length: 17 residues. Trimming removed 5 bases from V and 2 bases from J, with 20 bases in between. The germline V gene encodes CDR1 LNHDA and CDR2 SQIVND (reference sequence). CDR3 in amino acids: CASSPRSGSGHTDTQYF. The CDR3, as DNA: TGTGCCAGTAGTCCGCGATCGGGTAGCGGACACACAGATACGCAGTATTTT.

The rearrangement joins TRBV7-9 to TRBJ2-7; 7 bases agree with TRBD1. Germline V CDR1 and CDR2: SEHNR, FQNEAQ (reference sequence). The CDR3 is made up of 13 amino acids. With 4 bases clipped from V and 3 bases from J, the junction kept 3 bases outside the gene matches. The CDR3 loop is CASSYQGVYEQYF. The CDR3 nucleotides are TGTGCCAGCAGCTACCAGGGGGTCTACGAGCAGTACTTC.

This chain connects TRBV29-1 to TRBJ2-4, with a weak D call TRBD1 (6 bases). Germline-derived CDR1 and CDR2 are SQVTM and ANQGSEA. Trimming removed 6 bases from V and 8 bases from J, with 11 bases in between. This CDR3 contains 11 residues. CDR3 region: CSVSDRDIQYF. CDR3 in DNA: TGCAGCGTCTCGGACAGAGACATTCAGTACTTC.

CDR3 sequence reads: CASSPEISGFETEAFF. For the CDR3, the DNA is TGTGCCAGCTCACCAGAGATCTCAGGTTTTGAGACTGAAGCTTTCTTT. This sequence joins TRBV18 and TRBJ1-1, with unresolved D. Germline CDR1 is KGHSH and CDR2 is LQKENI. This CDR3 region has 16 residues. The V gene lost 2 bases and the J gene lost 5 bases, with 18 bases spanning the gap.

The chain joins TRBV2 to TRBJ1-5; D not certain. The CDR3 covers 14 residues. Trimming shortened V by 6 bases and J by 1 base, and 10 bases separated the two germline ends. Germline CDR1 SNHLY, CDR2 FYNNEI. The CDR3 DNA sequence: TGTGCCAGCAGCCCAGTAACGAGCAATCAGCCCCAGCATTTT. Protein: CASSPVTSNQPQHF.

In its sample, this clone was seen a few times. The J gene is TRBJ2-7, the V gene TRBV7-9, with a weak D call TRBD1 (8 bases). Germline lookup yields CDR1 SEHNR and CDR2 FQNEAQ (reference sequence). Deletions cut 0 bases from V and 3 bases from J, with 15 bases between. The CDR3 loop spans 16 amino acids. This CDR3 reads CASSLALQGGFYEQYF. Written as DNA, the CDR3 is TGTGCCAGCAGCTTAGCTCTACAGGGGGGGTTCTACGAGCAGTACTTC.

There are a few counts of this clone. V and J are TRBV19 and TRBJ1-5; no clear D. CDR1 is LNHDA, CDR2 SQIVND, per germline (reference sequence). The V and J ends lost 1 base and 3 bases respectively, with 10 bases between them. This CDR3 spans 15 amino acids. The CDR3 bases are TGTGCCAGTAGTATAGTTTACAGCCCCAATCAGCCCCAGCATTTT. It encodes CASSIVYSPNQPQHF.

The chain has TRBV28 and TRBJ2-5; possible D gene TRBD1, 5 bases. The CDR3 is made up of 15 amino acids. Deletions cut 5 bases from V and 1 base from J, with 14 bases between. Germline V CDR1 and CDR2: MDHEN, SYDVKM. The CDR3 loop is CASSTLGAGQETQYF. The CDR3 DNA sequence: TGTGCCAGCAGTACTTTAGGGGCTGGCCAAGAGACCCAGTACTTC.

The chain carries TRBV25-1 and TRBJ2-1; D might be TRBD1 (5 bases). The V and J ends lost 3 bases and 4 bases respectively, with 16 bases between them. Germline assignment: CDR1 MGHDK and CDR2 SYGVNS. CDR3 length: 16 residues. The DNA for the CDR3 is TGTGCCAGCAGTGACTCCAACAGGTGGGGTTACAATGAGCAGTTCTTC. It is translated as CASSDSNRWGYNEQFF.

The rearrangement links TRBV5-1 to TRBJ1-2; TRBD1 aligns across 7 bases. The CDR3 sequence is 12 residues long. CDR1 is SGHRS and CDR2 is YFSETQ in the germline V gene. V was clipped by 0 bases and J by 8 bases; unmatched bases: 1. CDR3 loop: CASSLDRGGYTF. The CDR3 DNA is TGCGCCAGCAGCTTGGACAGGGGCGGCTACACCTTC.

The chain couples TRBV19 to TRBJ1-2, with 9 nucleotides matching TRBD1. Germline assignment: CDR1 LNHDA and CDR2 SQIVND (reference sequence). This CDR3 comprises 15 residues. V shed 4 bases and J 4 bases; nucleotides not matched to a gene: 7. The CDR3 bases are TGTGCCAGTAGTACGGGACAGGGTTACATCTATGGCTACACCTTC. Amino acids: CASSTGQGYIYGYTF.

This clone was found a few times. The rearrangement joins TRBV2 to TRBJ2-6; no definite D call. CDR1 and CDR2 from the germline V gene are SNHLY and FYNNEI. This CDR3 has 15 amino acids. V lost 8 bases, J lost 2 bases, and 13 bases lay in between. CDR3 DNA sequence: TGTGCCAGCCCCGCGGAAAAGGCTGGGGCCAACGTCCTGACTTTC. It codes for CASPAEKAGANVLTF. Together with reference TRBV2 and TRBJ2-6, the CDR3 gives the full variable domain: EPEVTQTPSHQVTQMGQEVILRCVPISNHLYFYWYRQILGQKVEFLVSFYNNEISEKSEIFDDQFSVERPDGSNFTLKIRSTKLEDSAMYFCASPAEKAGANVLTFGAGSRLTVL.

In nucleotides, the CDR3 is TGCAGCGTTGGGGGACAGGGGGCAGGAGATACGCAGTATTTT. The encoded protein is CSVGGQGAGDTQYF. This chain uses TRBV29-1 with TRBJ2-3, with 12 bases aligning to TRBD1. This CDR3 has 14 amino acids. V was pared by 4 bases and J by 5 bases, with 4 bases of the junction left unmatched. Germline CDR1 and CDR2: SQVTM and ANQGSEA.

J is TRBJ2-3 and V is TRBV6-6, with D tentatively TRBD1 (7 bases). Germline CDR1 and CDR2: MNHNY and SVGAGI (reference sequence). V shed 0 bases and J shed 5 bases, with 15 bases lying between them. The CDR3 runs 16 residues. The CDR3 nucleotides read TGTGCCAGCAGTTACTCAATAGGAGGGGGCGGAGATACGCAGTATTTT. Its protein product is CASSYSIGGGGDTQYF.

J is TRBJ2-1 and V is TRBV9, with D unresolved. The CDR3 runs 14 residues. V gave up 0 bases and J gave up 0 bases, with 4 bases separating them. Germline-derived CDR1 and CDR2 are SGDLS and YYNGEE. CDR3 protein: CASSVASSYNEQFF. CDR3 coding DNA: TGTGCCAGCAGCGTAGCTAGCTCCTACAATGAGCAGTTCTTC.